This T cell receptor (beta chain) was observed in a study of blood T cell repertoires in COVID-19. Overall study: Whether acute or convalescent, the COVID-19 samples came from the United States, Italy and Spain. T cells, B-cell-depleted T cells, or PBMCs provided the cDNA or gDNA that served as material.

In the original workflow: Scientists estimated how many nucleated cells there were by amplifying reference gene primers. Profiled with immunoSEQ multiplex PCR; TCRdb holds only in-frame clones, not every one. The V and J calls and clone size are taken from that table; D and trimming were inferred from the DNA. Of 200,000 to 250,000 clones detected, roughly four fifths appear once; the ten largest clones hold roughly 3.4%. Trimming stripped 1 base from V and 5 bases from J, with 6 bases between. Germline V CDR1 and CDR2: SEHNR, FQNEAQ (reference sequence). The CDR3 covers 13 residues. This clone was detected once.

This clonotype originated in a woman under 30 with acute or convalescent COVID-19. The sample taken for sequencing was peripheral blood. This chain connects TRBV7-9 to TRBJ2-1; D not resolved. This CDR3 is CASSLGLHNEQFF. The CDR3 coding sequence is TGTGCCAGCAGCTTAGGACTGCACAATGAGCAGTTCTTC.